These 31 T cell receptor beta chains originate from one sample sequenced in a study of STAT5B mutations in CD4+ large granular lymphocyte leukemia. The method was immunoSEQ multiplex PCR; TCRdb's version includes in-frame clones alone and lacks a portion of them. The data contain more than 30,000 clones, roughly 84% of them singletons. The sequencing sample was made of CD4+ T cells from blood buffy coats. The receptors stem from a human donor in good health.

This chain links TRBV6-1 with TRBJ2-7, with D maybe TRBD1 (6 bases). With 2 bases removed from V and 5 bases from J, the gap between germline ends came to 13 bases. The CDR3 runs 14 residues. The germline V gene encodes CDR1 MNHNS and CDR2 SASEGT. Here the CDR3 reads CASSELGQNNEQYF. The CDR3 bases are TGTGCCAGCAGTGAACTCGGACAGAACAACGAGCAGTACTTC.

The rearrangement links TRBV28 to TRBJ1-2; no clear D gene. V was pared by 7 bases and J by 6 bases, with 12 bases between. Germline V gene lookup returns CDR1 MDHEN and CDR2 SYDVKM. This CDR3 contains 12 residues. This CDR3 is CASTLREDGYTF. DNA for the CDR3: TGTGCCAGCACCCTTCGGGAGGATGGCTACACCTTC.

V gene TRBV30 combines with J gene TRBJ1-2; weak D call: TRBD1 (6 bases). Trimming removed 0 bases from V and 4 bases from J, with 15 bases in between. CDR1 and CDR2 (germline): GTSNPN, SVGIG (reference sequence). The CDR3 covers 15 residues. The CDR3 sequence: CAWSVGGGWSYGYTF. Here the CDR3 DNA reads TGTGCCTGGAGTGTCGGGGGCGGATGGAGCTATGGCTACACCTTC.

This clone was seen a single time. V gene TRBV11-3 combines with J gene TRBJ1-1, with D unclear. The CDR3 has 13 residues. V was shortened by 3 bases and J by 6 bases, with 11 bases between the two germline ends. CDR1 SGHNT and CDR2 YENEEA come from the germline V gene. The CDR3 DNA follows: TGTGCCAGCAGCTTGGAGGGTCGGTCTGAAGCTTTCTTT. This codes for CASSLEGRSEAFF.

The chain uses TRBV4-1 and TRBJ2-2; D is unclear. The CDR3 contains 15 residues. Germline loops: CDR1 MGHRA, CDR2 YSYEKL. The ends were cut back, 1 base at V and 5 bases at J, with 11 bases in the middle. CDR3: CASSQGGVQTGELFF. Here the CDR3 DNA reads TGCGCCAGCAGCCAAGGTGGTGTGCAGACCGGGGAGCTGTTTTTT.

V is TRBV7-8 and J is TRBJ2-5, with 7 bases fitting TRBD1. Germline V lookup: CDR1 SGHVS, CDR2 FQNEAQ. The trim removed 4 bases at V and 2 bases at J, leaving 19 bases unmatched. The CDR3 loop spans 19 amino acids. The CDR3 loop is CASSSPRASGVGQQETQYF. CDR3 sequence (DNA): TGTGCCAGCAGCTCCCCGCGTGCCTCAGGGGTGGGACAGCAAGAGACCCAGTACTTC.

The rearrangement joins TRBV29-1 to TRBJ1-1, with unresolved D. Germline loops: CDR1 SQVTM, CDR2 ANQGSEA. V was cut by 4 bases and J by 1 base, with 7 bases left in between. The CDR3 sequence is 12 residues long. CDR3 in amino acids: CSVGVGNTEAFF. The CDR3 nucleotides read TGCAGCGTTGGGGTAGGGAACACTGAAGCTTTCTTT.

This clone has a single count. The V and J genes are TRBV7-2 and TRBJ1-1, with TRBD1 matching over 8 bases. Germline values: CDR1 SGHTA, CDR2 FQGNSA. With 5 bases clipped from V and 5 bases from J, the junction kept 7 bases outside the gene matches. The CDR3 runs to 14 residues. As DNA, the CDR3 is TGTGCCAGCAGCCTCCCGACAGGGGCGACTGAAGCTTTCTTT. Amino acid sequence: CASSLPTGATEAFF.

J is TRBJ2-1 and V is TRBV30; 7 bases are a match to TRBD2. Germline assignment: CDR1 GTSNPN and CDR2 SVGIG (reference sequence). Losses at the gene ends were 8 bases for V and 6 bases for J; bases not matched to a gene: 10. CDR3 length: 13 amino acids. The DNA for the CDR3 is TGTGCCGGCCGGGGGGTTCCGGGCAATGAGCAGTTCTTC. Protein sequence: CAGRGVPGNEQFF.

The chain uses TRBV25-1 and TRBJ1-1; maybe TRBD1 (6 bases). The CDR3 length is 14 residues. Per germline, CDR1 MGHDK and CDR2 SYGVNS. V shed 5 bases and J shed 4 bases, with 14 bases lying between them. CDR3 residues: CASSPLGAATEAFF. CDR3 nucleotide sequence: TGTGCCAGCAGTCCCCTGGGGGCAGCCACTGAAGCTTTCTTT. The whole variable domain, filled in from reference TRBV25-1 and TRBJ1-1, reads EADIYQTPRYLVIGTGKKITLECSQTMGHDKMYWYQQDPGMELHLIHYSYGVNSTEKGDLSSESTVSRIRTEHFPLTLESARPSHTSQYLCASSPLGAATEAFFGQGTRLTVV.

This clone was seen a few times. The genes are TRBV15 and TRBJ1-5, with TRBD1 matching over 9 bases. The V and J ends lost 1 base and 2 bases, in that order; junction bases with no gene match: 3. This CDR3 contains 16 residues. Germline CDR1 and CDR2: LNHNV and YYDKDF (reference sequence). CDR3 protein: CATSRGDRVGNQPQHF. The CDR3 DNA reads as TGTGCCACCAGCAGAGGGGACAGGGTTGGCAATCAGCCCCAGCATTTT.

This clone was detected only a few times. The genes are TRBV5-1 and TRBJ2-1; the D is unclear. CDR3 length equals 13 residues. CDR1 and CDR2 from the germline V gene are SGHRS and YFSETQ. V was shortened by 0 bases and J by 6 bases, with 7 bases between the two germline ends. The chain's CDR3 is CASSLVMANEQFF. The CDR3 DNA reads as TGCGCCAGCAGCTTGGTTATGGCCAATGAGCAGTTCTTC.

V is TRBV19 and J is TRBJ1-5; TRBD1 matches at 7 bases. Germline V gene data show CDR1 as LNHDA and CDR2 as SQIVND (reference sequence). Trimming took 3 bases from V and 2 from J; bases not matched to a gene: 7. This CDR3 spans 16 amino acids. This CDR3 is CASSMEGAGGNQPQHF. The CDR3 DNA is TGTGCCAGTAGTATGGAGGGGGCGGGGGGCAATCAGCCCCAGCATTTT.

In its sample, this clone was seen a few times. CDR3 sequence: CSVGPYEQYF. The CDR3 DNA is TGCAGCGTTGGCCCCTACGAGCAGTACTTC. The V and J genes are TRBV29-1 and TRBJ2-7, with D unresolved. The V end lost 4 bases, the J end lost 2 bases, and 3 bases lay between the germline ends. The V gene's germline CDR1 is SQVTM and CDR2 ANQGSEA. The CDR3 length is 10 residues.

This chain connects TRBV2 to TRBJ1-5, with a weak D call TRBD1 (5 bases). This CDR3 is 16 amino acids long. The germline V gene encodes CDR1 SNHLY and CDR2 FYNNEI. V was shortened by 9 bases and J by 1 base, with 19 bases between the two germline ends. The CDR3, as DNA: TGTGCCAGTGGGGGGGGACGCGGGTCCAGCAATCAGCCCCAGCATTTT. Translated, it gives CASGGGRGSSNQPQHF. The full variable domain, its missing parts supplied by reference TRBV2 and TRBJ1-5, is EPEVTQTPSHQVTQMGQEVILRCVPISNHLYFYWYRQILGQKVEFLVSFYNNEISEKSEIFDDQFSVERPDGSNFTLKIRSTKLEDSAMYFCASGGGRGSSNQPQHFGDGTRLSIL.

J is TRBJ1-5 and V is TRBV18; D is undetermined. V was clipped by 3 bases and J by 5 bases, with 8 bases between them. Germline V CDR1 and CDR2: KGHSH, LQKENI. This CDR3 has 13 residues. The CDR3 here is CASSPLLDQPQHF. The DNA of the CDR3 is TGTGCCAGCTCACCCCTCTTGGATCAGCCCCAGCATTTT.

This chain uses TRBV30 with TRBJ2-2, with D hard to call. The germline V and J ends were trimmed by 0 bases and 4 bases, with 9 bases remaining between them. CDR1 is GTSNPN and CDR2 is SVGIG in the germline V gene (reference sequence). The CDR3 totals 14 residues. This chain's CDR3 is CAWSVLMGTGELFF. The CDR3 DNA is TGTGCCTGGAGTGTACTGATGGGCACCGGGGAGCTGTTTTTT.

The chain recombines TRBV7-2 with TRBJ2-7; 7 bases fit TRBD2. The CDR3 is 14 amino acids. The trim removed 4 bases at V and 9 bases at J, leaving 12 bases unmatched. Germline V gene sequence: CDR1 SGHTA, CDR2 FQGNSA. The CDR3 DNA is TGTGCCAGCAGCTCGAGCGGGGCCTCCTCTGTGCAGTACTTC. This sequence encodes CASSSSGASSVQYF.

The chain is built from TRBV11-2 and TRBJ1-2; 9 bases line up with TRBD1. The CDR3 contains 19 residues. V shed 1 base and J 2 bases; nucleotides not matched to a gene: 14. Germline V CDR1 and CDR2: SGHAT, FQNNGV. CDR3: CASSLGFNRGLQRNYGYTF. The DNA of the CDR3 is TGTGCCAGCAGCTTAGGGTTCAACAGGGGGCTCCAAAGAAACTATGGCTACACCTTC. The complete variable domain, with remaining parts taken from reference TRBV11-2 and TRBJ1-2, reads EAGVAQSPRYKIIEKRQSVAFWCNPISGHATLYWYQQILGQGPKLLIQFQNNGVVDDSQLPKDRFSAERLKGVDSTLKIQPAKLEDSAVYLCASSLGFNRGLQRNYGYTFGSGTRLTVV.

The chain carries TRBV5-1 and TRBJ2-3, with 11 nucleotides matching TRBD2. V shed 2 bases, J shed 3 bases, and the junction held 8 bases outside the gene matches. CDR3 length: 17 amino acids. The germline V gene encodes CDR1 SGHRS and CDR2 YFSETQ. The CDR3 region has the DNA TGCGCCAGCAGCTTTGCCACCGGGACTAGCGGAACAGATACGCAGTATTTT. Protein sequence: CASSFATGTSGTDTQYF.

J is TRBJ2-7 and V is TRBV10-3; weak D call: TRBD1 (6 bases). The CDR3 runs 12 residues. The V end was cut by 0 bases, the J end by 10 bases, with 10 bases between. The germline V gene encodes CDR1 ENHRY and CDR2 SYGVKD. CDR3 DNA sequence: TGTGCCATCAGTGAGTCGTCAGGGGCTCAGTACTTC. Translating gives CAISESSGAQYF.

This rearrangement joins TRBV4-2 to TRBJ2-2, with unresolved D. Germline V lookup: CDR1 LGHNA, CDR2 YNFKEQ. V was shortened by 4 bases and J by 4 bases, with 16 bases between the two germline ends. The CDR3 extends over 16 amino acids. The DNA of the CDR3 is TGTGCCAGCAGCCCCACGTATCGGCGAACCACCGGGGAGCTGTTTTTT. Its translation: CASSPTYRRTTGELFF.

The chain links TRBV19 to TRBJ1-5; D unclear. The CDR3 spans 13 residues. V was shortened by 7 bases and J by 3 bases, with 10 bases between the two germline ends. The germline V gene has CDR1 LNHDA and CDR2 SQIVND (reference sequence). CDR3: CASTATVNQPQHF. The CDR3 DNA is TGTGCCAGTACAGCCACAGTCAATCAGCCCCAGCATTTT.

This chain uses TRBV15 with TRBJ2-1; D not resolved. Germline V lookup: CDR1 LNHNV, CDR2 YYDKDF (reference sequence). The CDR3 covers 14 residues. V lost 4 bases and J lost 0, with 7 bases in between. Here the CDR3 reads CATSKELSYNEQFF. As DNA, the CDR3 is TGTGCCACCAGCAAAGAGCTCTCCTACAATGAGCAGTTCTTC.

This clone was picked up one time. This chain joins TRBV10-3 and TRBJ2-1, with 12 positions matching TRBD2. Germline V CDR1 and CDR2: ENHRY, SYGVKD. CDR3 length: 16 amino acids. V was clipped by 2 bases and J by 7 bases; unmatched bases: 6. The CDR3 sequence: CAISEASGGAENEQFF. The CDR3, as DNA: TGTGCCATCAGTGAGGCTAGCGGGGGGGCGGAGAATGAGCAGTTCTTC.

A few counts support this clone. The V gene is TRBV30, the J gene TRBJ2-7, with 7 bases matching TRBD1. V was clipped by 1 base and J by 3 bases; unmatched bases: 3. The CDR3 length is 13 residues. CDR1 and CDR2 (germline): GTSNPN, SVGIG (reference sequence). DNA of the CDR3: TGTGCCTGGAGTGGGACAGGAGGCTACGAGCAGTACTTC. Its translation is CAWSGTGGYEQYF. The variable domain in full, completed from reference TRBV30 and TRBJ2-7, reads SQTIHQWPATLVQPVGSPLSLECTVEGTSNPNLYWYRQAAGRGLQLLFYSVGIGQISSEVPQNLSASRPQDRQFILSSKKLLLSDSGFYLCAWSGTGGYEQYFGPGTRLTVT.

Written as DNA, the CDR3 is TGTGCCAGCAGCTTGGGGGGGACGGCATCTAATGAAAAACTGTTTTTT. It encodes CASSLGGTASNEKLFF. This chain uses TRBV5-6 with TRBJ1-4; D possibly corresponds to TRBD1 (5 bases). Germline V CDR1 and CDR2: SGHDT, YYEEEE. Trimming shortened V by 0 bases and J by 3 bases, and 12 bases separated the two germline ends. The CDR3 contains 16 residues. Variable domain in full (rest from reference TRBV5-6 and TRBJ1-4): DAGVTQSPTHLIKTRGQQVTLRCSPKSGHDTVSWYQQALGQGPQFIFQYYEEEERQRGNFPDRFSGHQFPNYSSELNVNALLLGDSALYLCASSLGGTASNEKLFFGSGTQLSVL.

The chain combines TRBV2 with TRBJ2-5, with D unclear. This CDR3 comprises 13 residues. Germline CDR1 is SNHLY and CDR2 is FYNNEI. The germline V and J ends were trimmed by 4 bases and 4 bases, with 10 bases remaining between them. The CDR3 loop reads CASSVLSGETQYF. CDR3 bases: TGTGCCAGCAGTGTACTTTCGGGAGAGACCCAGTACTTC.

The CDR3 DNA sequence: TGTGCCAGCAGCCAAGGGGGCCACAGCACCCAAGAGACCCAGTACTTC. This translates into CASSQGGHSTQETQYF. V usage is TRBV4-2 and J usage is TRBJ2-5; possibly TRBD1 for D (5 bases). V was clipped by 1 base and J by 1 base, with 13 bases between them. Germline assignment: CDR1 LGHNA and CDR2 YNFKEQ. The CDR3 length is 16 residues.

This chain uses TRBV11-2 with TRBJ2-2, with TRBD2 identical over 11 bases. Germline assignment: CDR1 SGHAT and CDR2 FQNNGV. Trimming cost V 6 bases and J 4 bases; bases outside gene matches: 4. The CDR3 is 15 residues long. The CDR3 DNA reads as TGTGCCAGCAGTCCTAGCGGGGGGACCACCGGGGAGCTGTTTTTT. Its translation: CASSPSGGTTGELFF.

This chain links TRBV7-3 with TRBJ2-6; weak D call: TRBD2 (5 bases). The CDR3 is made up of 17 amino acids. V lost 0 bases to trimming and J lost 4 bases, with 13 bases between them. Germline V gene lookup returns CDR1 SGHTA and CDR2 FQGTGA. This chain's CDR3 is CASSLTGRVSGANVLTF. DNA for the CDR3: TGTGCCAGCAGCTTAACCGGGCGGGTTTCGGGGGCCAACGTCCTGACTTTC.